The TCR beta chain under discussion was sequenced for a study of PD-1 blockade in classical Hodgkin lymphoma. The trim removed 4 bases at V and 9 bases at J, leaving 6 bases unmatched. This CDR3 is 14 amino acids long. Germline CDR1 and CDR2: SGHTA and FQGNSA. Here immunoSEQ multiplex PCR was the method, and the copy in TCRdb shows in-frame clones only, minus some. The table has around 39,000 clones, 76% seen once. Every patient experienced relapse after autologous stem cell transplantation, and brentuximab vedotin exposure varied. The starting material was peripheral blood mononuclear cells (PBMCs), obtained before the second cycle of nivolumab. The sequence derives from a human donor with classical Hodgkin lymphoma. V gene TRBV7-2 combines with J gene TRBJ2-4; 10 bases fit TRBD2. The CDR3 spells CASSSERGGVIQYF. CDR3 in DNA: TGTGCCAGCAGCTCGGAGCGGGGGGGCGTCATTCAGTACTTC. Full variable domain (missing parts from reference TRBV7-2 and TRBJ2-4): GAGVSQSPSNKVTEKGKDVELRCDPISGHTALYWYRQSLGQGLEFLIYFQGNSAPDKSGLPSDRFSAERTGGSVSTLTIQRTQQEDSAVYLCASSSERGGVIQYFGAGTRLSVL.